This entry is about one TCR beta chain. Its target is unknown. Triplicate roughly 300,000-cell sorts were made of each CD8+ T cell subset. CDR3 size: 19 residues. CDR1 and CDR2 from the germline V gene are DFQATT and SNEGSKA (reference sequence). The data belong to a study of CXCR3-negative and CXCR3-positive naive CD8 T cells. Across the study: Each library gave roughly 1.4 +/- 0.3 million of 140 million or so TRB reads.

Overall study results and limits: Against CXCR3-negative naive cells, CXCR3-positive naive cells showed more hydrophobic TRB CDR3s. Most assays used freshly isolated PBMCs, as cryopreservation partially reduced CXCR3.

The TRB cDNA libraries were prepared by 5' RACE with UMI labels. TCRdb reprocessed the 5' RACE reads and keeps a single row for each CDR3 protein, giving no DNA. Here the sample table reports about 98,000 distinct CDR3 sequences. Sequenced input: naive CXCR3+ CD8+ T cells from blood. Subset reported: CD45RO-CCR7+CD27+CD95- naive CD8+ T cells expressing CXCR3 (TNR3+). The receptor was isolated from a human donor in good health. Some clones in this sample may be carry-over from other donors' samples. The J gene is TRBJ2-1, the V gene TRBV20-1; TCRdb outputs TRBD2, but without DNA this stays unchecked. CDR3 protein: CSARDWEGKTEQNYNEQFF.